This T cell receptor beta chain is drawn from a study of T cells in Graves' hyperthyroidism and ophthalmopathy. CDR1 SGHVS and CDR2 FNYEAQ come from the germline V gene. Trimming pared 6 bases from V and 6 bases from J, leaving 14 bases between. CDR3 size: 14 residues. The TCR beta CDR3 regions underwent amplification using RNA transcripts as the source. The primer set for the first-round RT-PCR of the TCR CDR3 was HTBI. TCRdb analysed the multiplex PCR reads with MiXCR anew, one entry per CDR3 protein. The sample includes 600,000 to 650,000 distinct CDR3 sequences, 16% of them seen just once. Regarding this clonotype: The antigen is not known.

The study, taken as a whole, reports: Within blood appeared most thyroid clonotypes that had expanded above 0.001. Ophthalmopathy could be told apart from stable hyperthyroidism with a 13 V-J model.

The TCR originated in a woman aged 25 to 39 with Graves' hyperthyroidism. The chain joins TRBV7-6 to TRBJ2-2; D perhaps matches TRBD1 (6 bases). Sequencing was performed on blood. The CDR3 is CASRPWQGSGELFF. In nucleotides, the CDR3 is TGTGCCAGCAGACCCTGGCAGGGGTCCGGGGAGCTGTTTTTT.